Given below is one T cell receptor (beta chain) in context. What it recognizes is unknown. This sample was included in a study of blood T cells in healthy people across ages. Total RNA, at least 5.5 micrograms per sample, came from PBMCs. A second roughly 6 to 12 cycle PCR used barcoded and J-beta primers. TCRdb passed the 5' RACE reads through MiXCR, listing each CDR3 protein once. The repertoire holds approximately 730,000 distinct CDR3 sequences, with 50% to 65% as singletons. Overall study results and limits: There were more naive CD4+ cells and higher diversity in long-lived donors than in aged donors. Age showed a roughly linear inverse relationship with TCR beta diversity per million T cells.

Trimming shortened V by 3 bases and J by 3 bases, and 12 bases separated the two germline ends. The CDR3 covers 13 residues. Germline CDR1 is SQVTM and CDR2 is ANQGSEA. The sequencing sample was made of blood. J is TRBJ2-7 and V is TRBV29-1; TRBD2 is a possible D gene (6 bases). This TCR was sampled from a man older than 75 in good health. The CDR3: CSVEWRRGYEQYF. CDR3 DNA sequence: TGCAGCGTTGAGTGGCGGAGGGGCTACGAGCAGTACTTC.